A selection of T cell receptor beta chains follows, all from one sample in a study of shared T cell receptors in the human thymus. Libraries were prepared by immunoSEQ multiplex PCR; TCRdb keeps only in-frame clonotypes and omits some of them. This sample yields 700,000 or so clones, of which 75% to 90% are seen a single time; about 0.0098% belongs to the top ten. Another study also made use of these data, one on human thymus T cells.

The sample taken for sequencing was thymocytes. Every receptor here comes from a girl in the first two years of life with a congenital heart defect. Both conserved end residues are part of each CDR3. Fields, in order: V gene, D gene, clone size, J gene, CDR3 length, CDR3 protein, CDR3 DNA. The D gene is left open where the match is weak. Size is stated for part of the rows, as once, few or many counts, or as a class when the clone is expanded.

TRBV28	TRBD1	NA	TRBJ2-7	16	CASSASDRGHNCEQYF	TGTGCCAGCAGTGCATCCGACAGGGGCCACAACTGCGAGCAGTACTTC
TRBV25-1	NA	NA	TRBJ1-6	16	CASSGQRRPRGSPLHF	TGTGCCAGCAGTGGGCAGCGGCGGCCCAGGGGTTCACCCCTCCACTTT
TRBV7-3	NA	NA	TRBJ2-3	16	CASSPVGGHSTDTQYF	TGTGCCAGCAGCCCTGTGGGGGGGCATAGCACAGATACGCAGTATTTT
TRBV5-5	NA	NA	TRBJ1-4	17	CASSTWGGGTTNEKLFF	TGTGCCAGCAGCACCTGGGGGGGAGGAACAACTAATGAAAAACTGTTTTTT
TRBV28	TRBD1	NA	TRBJ2-1	16	CASSLWDRVFYNEQFF	TGTGCCAGCAGTTTATGGGACAGGGTCTTTTACAATGAGCAGTTCTTC
TRBV27	TRBD1	NA	TRBJ1-2	14	CASSRAGQGFGYTF	TGTGCCAGCAGTCGTGCGGGACAGGGCTTTGGCTACACCTTC
TRBV19	TRBD2	NA	TRBJ2-7	14	CATREGAPSYEQYF	TGTGCCACCCGGGAGGGAGCCCCCTCCTACGAGCAGTACTTC
TRBV4-2	NA	NA	TRBJ2-7	15	CASSQGTEEPYEQYF	TGTGCCAGCAGCCAAGGGACAGAAGAGCCCTACGAGCAGTACTTC
TRBV7-8	TRBD2	NA	TRBJ2-1	21	CASSLVLSRGGARRGNNEQFF	TGTGCCAGCAGCTTAGTTTTGTCCCGCGGGGGGGCCCGAAGAGGCAACAATGAGCAGTTCTTC
TRBV19	TRBD1	NA	TRBJ2-2	15	CASRRGQGNTGELFF	TGTGCCAGTAGAAGGGGACAGGGGAACACCGGGGAGCTGTTTTTT
TRBV5-5	NA	NA	TRBJ2-3	14	CASSFLTSTDTQYF	TGTGCCAGCAGCTTCTTAACTAGCACAGATACGCAGTATTTT
TRBV28	NA	once	TRBJ1-1	17	CASSSGPGLASNTEAFF	TGTGCCAGCAGTTCCGGGCCAGGGTTAGCCTCGAACACTGAAGCTTTCTTT
TRBV9	TRBD1	NA	TRBJ2-3	13	CASSVGDRDTQYF	TGTGCCAGCAGCGTAGGGGACAGGGATACGCAGTATTTT
TRBV9	NA	NA	TRBJ1-4	14	CASSVRGEDEKLFF	TGTGCCAGCAGCGTAAGAGGGGAGGATGAAAAACTGTTTTTT
TRBV28	NA	NA	TRBJ2-3	15	CASTIPFKDPGTQYF	TGTGCCAGCACCATCCCTTTCAAAGACCCGGGTACGCAGTATTTT
TRBV7-9	TRBD1	NA	TRBJ1-1	18	CASSLREKTGTGNTEAFF	TGTGCCAGCAGCTTAAGGGAAAAAACCGGGACAGGGAACACTGAAGCTTTCTTT
TRBV2	TRBD2	NA	TRBJ2-7	16	CASRKGLAKTSYEQYF	TGTGCCAGCAGAAAAGGACTAGCGAAAACGTCTTACGAGCAGTACTTC
TRBV9	NA	NA	TRBJ1-1	16	CASSVGGEGGYTEAFF	TGTGCCAGCAGCGTAGGTGGGGAAGGGGGTTACACTGAAGCTTTCTTT
TRBV27	TRBD1	few	TRBJ1-2	12	CASSAGQGGYTF	TGTGCCAGCAGTGCAGGACAGGGTGGCTACACCTTC
TRBV7-9	TRBD1	once	TRBJ1-1	15	CASSPPNRGSSEAFF	TGTGCCAGCAGCCCCCCCAACAGGGGATCTTCTGAAGCTTTCTTT
TRBV10-2	TRBD1	NA	TRBJ1-1	14	CASSNRQGKTEAFF	TGCGCCAGCAGTAACAGACAGGGGAAGACTGAAGCTTTCTTT
TRBV4-1	NA	NA	TRBJ2-6	21	CASSQERVGLLAWAGANVLTF	TGCGCCAGCAGCCAAGAACGGGTGGGGCTTCTTGCATGGGCTGGGGCCAACGTCCTGACTTTC
TRBV28	NA	NA	TRBJ1-3	19	CASSLGEVESTGSGNTIYF	TGTGCCAGCAGTTTAGGGGAGGTGGAATCGACGGGTTCTGGAAACACCATATATTTT